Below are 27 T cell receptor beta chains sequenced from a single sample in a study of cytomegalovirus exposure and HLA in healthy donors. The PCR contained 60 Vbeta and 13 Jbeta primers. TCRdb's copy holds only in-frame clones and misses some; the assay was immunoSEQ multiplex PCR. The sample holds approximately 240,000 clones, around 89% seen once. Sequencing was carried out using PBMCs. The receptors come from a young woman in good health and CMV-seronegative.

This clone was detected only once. CDR3 sequence: CASTPIGGDNEQFF. DNA for the CDR3: TGTGCCAGCACTCCAATAGGGGGGGACAATGAGCAGTTCTTC. The chain is built from TRBV27 and TRBJ2-1; possibly TRBD2 for D (7 bases). Germline CDR1 MNHEY, CDR2 SMNVEV (reference sequence). The V end lost 7 bases, the J end lost 5 bases, and 15 bases lay between the germline ends. The length of the CDR3 is 14 residues.

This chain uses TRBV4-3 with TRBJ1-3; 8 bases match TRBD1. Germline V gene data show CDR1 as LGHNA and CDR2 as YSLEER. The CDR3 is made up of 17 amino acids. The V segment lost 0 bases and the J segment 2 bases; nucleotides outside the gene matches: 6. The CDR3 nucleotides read TGCGCCAGCAGCCAAGATAGTCAGGGGGCGACTGGAAACACCATATATTTT. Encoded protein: CASSQDSQGATGNTIYF.

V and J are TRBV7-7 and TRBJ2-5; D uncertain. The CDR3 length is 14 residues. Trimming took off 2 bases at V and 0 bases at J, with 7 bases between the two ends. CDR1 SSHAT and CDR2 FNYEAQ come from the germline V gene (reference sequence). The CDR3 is CASSLLVDQETQYF. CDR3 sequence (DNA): TGTGCCAGCAGCTTACTAGTGGACCAAGAGACCCAGTACTTC.

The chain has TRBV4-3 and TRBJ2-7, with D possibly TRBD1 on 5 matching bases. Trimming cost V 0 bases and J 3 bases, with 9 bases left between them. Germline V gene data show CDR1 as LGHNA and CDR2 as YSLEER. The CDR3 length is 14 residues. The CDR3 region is CASSQEPGYYEQYF. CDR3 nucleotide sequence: TGCGCCAGCAGCCAAGAACCAGGGTACTACGAGCAGTACTTC.

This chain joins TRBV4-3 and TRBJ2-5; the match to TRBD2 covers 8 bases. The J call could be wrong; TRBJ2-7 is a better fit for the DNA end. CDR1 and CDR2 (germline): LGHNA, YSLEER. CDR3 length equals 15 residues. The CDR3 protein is CASSQDHGRGDEQYF. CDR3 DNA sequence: TGCGCCAGCAGCCAAGATCACGGGAGGGGCGACGAGCAGTACTTC.

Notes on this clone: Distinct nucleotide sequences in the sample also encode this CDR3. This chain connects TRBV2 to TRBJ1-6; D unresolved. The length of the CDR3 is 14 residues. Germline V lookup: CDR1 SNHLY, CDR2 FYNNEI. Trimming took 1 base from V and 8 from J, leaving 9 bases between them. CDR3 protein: CASSEVGRDSPLHF. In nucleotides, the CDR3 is TGTGCCAGCAGTGAAGTTGGGAGGGATTCACCCCTCCACTTT.

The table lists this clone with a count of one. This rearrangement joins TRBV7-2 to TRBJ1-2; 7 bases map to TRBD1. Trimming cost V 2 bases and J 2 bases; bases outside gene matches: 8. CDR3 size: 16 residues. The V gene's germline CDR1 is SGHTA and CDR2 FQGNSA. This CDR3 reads CASSLSRDRANYGYTF. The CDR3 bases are TGTGCCAGCAGCTTATCCCGGGACAGAGCAAACTATGGCTACACCTTC.

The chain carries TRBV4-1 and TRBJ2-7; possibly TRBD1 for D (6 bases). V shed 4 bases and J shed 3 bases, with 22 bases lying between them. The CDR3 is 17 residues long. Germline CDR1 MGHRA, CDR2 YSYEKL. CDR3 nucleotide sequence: TGCGCCAGCAGCCTCCATATCCCCGGGACACAAGGCTACGAGCAGTACTTC. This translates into CASSLHIPGTQGYEQYF.

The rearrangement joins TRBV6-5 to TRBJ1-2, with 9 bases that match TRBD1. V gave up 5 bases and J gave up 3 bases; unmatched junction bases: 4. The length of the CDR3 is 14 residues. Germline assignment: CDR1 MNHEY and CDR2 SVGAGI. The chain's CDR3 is CASSPGTGHYGYTF. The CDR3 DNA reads TGTGCCAGCAGTCCCGGGACAGGGCACTATGGCTACACCTTC.

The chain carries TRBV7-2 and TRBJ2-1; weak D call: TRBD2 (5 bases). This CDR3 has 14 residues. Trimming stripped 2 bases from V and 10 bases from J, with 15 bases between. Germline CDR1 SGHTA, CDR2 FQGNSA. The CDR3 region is CASSLQLVFGEQFF. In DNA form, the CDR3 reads TGTGCCAGCAGCTTACAACTAGTCTTTGGCGAGCAGTTCTTC.

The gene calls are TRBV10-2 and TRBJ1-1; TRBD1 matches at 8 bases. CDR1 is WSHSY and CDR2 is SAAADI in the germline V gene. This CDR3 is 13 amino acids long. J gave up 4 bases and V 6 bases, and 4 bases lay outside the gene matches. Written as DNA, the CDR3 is TGCGCCAGCAGGACAGGGGTGAGCACTGAAGCTTTCTTT. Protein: CASRTGVSTEAFF.

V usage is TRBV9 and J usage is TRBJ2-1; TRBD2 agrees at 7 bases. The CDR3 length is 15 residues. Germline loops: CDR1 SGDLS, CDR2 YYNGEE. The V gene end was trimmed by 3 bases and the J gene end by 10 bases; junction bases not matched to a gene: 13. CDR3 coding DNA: TGTGCCAGCAGCGGGGGGGAGGGGAGGCTTGGCGAGCAGTTCTTC. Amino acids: CASSGGEGRLGEQFF.

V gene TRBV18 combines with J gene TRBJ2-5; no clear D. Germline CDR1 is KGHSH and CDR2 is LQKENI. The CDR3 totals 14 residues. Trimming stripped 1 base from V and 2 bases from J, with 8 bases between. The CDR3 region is CASSPRSVQETQYF. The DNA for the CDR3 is TGTGCCAGCTCACCACGGTCGGTTCAAGAGACCCAGTACTTC.

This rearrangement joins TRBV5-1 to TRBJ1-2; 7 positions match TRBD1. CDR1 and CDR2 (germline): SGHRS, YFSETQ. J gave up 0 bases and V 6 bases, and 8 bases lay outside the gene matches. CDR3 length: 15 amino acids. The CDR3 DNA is TGCGCCAGCACCCTAACAGGGGCCCCTAACTATGGCTACACCTTC. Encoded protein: CASTLTGAPNYGYTF.

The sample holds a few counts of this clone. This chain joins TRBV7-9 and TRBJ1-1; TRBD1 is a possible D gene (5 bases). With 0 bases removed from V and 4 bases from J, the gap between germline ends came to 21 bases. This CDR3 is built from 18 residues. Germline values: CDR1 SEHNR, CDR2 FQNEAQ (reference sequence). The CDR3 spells CASSLAGGPPRSVTEAFF. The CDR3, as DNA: TGTGCCAGCAGCTTAGCGGGGGGACCCCCTCGGAGTGTCACTGAAGCTTTCTTT.

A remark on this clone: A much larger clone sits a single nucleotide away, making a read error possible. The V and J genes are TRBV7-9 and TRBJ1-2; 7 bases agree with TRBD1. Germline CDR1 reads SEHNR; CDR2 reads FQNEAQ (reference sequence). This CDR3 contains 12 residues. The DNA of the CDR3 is TGTTCCAGCAGCTTCCAGGGGGAGGGCTACACCTTC. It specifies CSSSFQGEGYTF.

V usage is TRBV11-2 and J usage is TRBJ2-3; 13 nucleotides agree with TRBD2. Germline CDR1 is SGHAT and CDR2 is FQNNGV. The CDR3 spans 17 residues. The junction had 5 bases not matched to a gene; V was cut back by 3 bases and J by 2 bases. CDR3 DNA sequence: TGTGCCAGCAGCTTGGGGACTAGCGGGATGGCCACAGATACGCAGTATTTT. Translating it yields CASSLGTSGMATDTQYF.

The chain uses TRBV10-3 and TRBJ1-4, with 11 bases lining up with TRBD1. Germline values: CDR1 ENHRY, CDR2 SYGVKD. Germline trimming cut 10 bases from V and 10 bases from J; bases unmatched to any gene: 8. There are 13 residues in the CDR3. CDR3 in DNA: TGTGCCACCCTCGGACAGGGGGCGGGAAAACTGTTTTTT. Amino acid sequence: CATLGQGAGKLFF.

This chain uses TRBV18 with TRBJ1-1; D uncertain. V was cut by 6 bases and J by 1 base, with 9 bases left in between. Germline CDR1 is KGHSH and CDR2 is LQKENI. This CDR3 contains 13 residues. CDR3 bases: TGTGCCAGCTCTGAGTCGGGGAACACTGAAGCTTTCTTT. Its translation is CASSESGNTEAFF.

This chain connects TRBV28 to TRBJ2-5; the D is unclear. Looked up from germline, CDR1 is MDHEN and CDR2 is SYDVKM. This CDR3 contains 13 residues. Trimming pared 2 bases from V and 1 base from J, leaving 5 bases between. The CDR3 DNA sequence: TGTGCCAGCAGTTTAACTTTCCAAGAGACCCAGTACTTC. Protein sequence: CASSLTFQETQYF.

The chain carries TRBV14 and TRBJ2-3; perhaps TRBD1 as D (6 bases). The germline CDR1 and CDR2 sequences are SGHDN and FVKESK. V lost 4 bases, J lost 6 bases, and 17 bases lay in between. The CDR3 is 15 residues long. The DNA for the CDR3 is TGTGCCAGCAGCCCCCGAGCAGGGGCCAGGGATACGCAGTATTTT. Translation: CASSPRAGARDTQYF.

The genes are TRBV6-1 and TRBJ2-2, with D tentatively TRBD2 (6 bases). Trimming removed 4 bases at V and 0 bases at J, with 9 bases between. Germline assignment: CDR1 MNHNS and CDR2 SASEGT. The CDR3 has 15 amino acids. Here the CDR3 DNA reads TGTGCCAGCAGTGTAGGGACTGCGAACACCGGGGAGCTGTTTTTT. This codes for CASSVGTANTGELFF.

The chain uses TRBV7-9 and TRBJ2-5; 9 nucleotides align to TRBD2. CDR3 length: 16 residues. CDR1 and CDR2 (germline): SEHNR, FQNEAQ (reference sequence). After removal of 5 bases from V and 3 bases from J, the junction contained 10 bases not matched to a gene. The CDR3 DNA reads TGTGCCAGCAGCCTAGGGAAGACTAGCGGTAAAGAGACCCAGTACTTC. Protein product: CASSLGKTSGKETQYF.

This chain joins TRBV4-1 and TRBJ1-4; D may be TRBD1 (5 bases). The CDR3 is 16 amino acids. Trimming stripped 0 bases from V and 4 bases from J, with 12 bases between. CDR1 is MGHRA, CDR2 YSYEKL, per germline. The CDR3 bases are TGCGCCAGCAGCCAAGATGGGTCAGGGATTAATGAAAAACTGTTTTTT. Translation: CASSQDGSGINEKLFF.

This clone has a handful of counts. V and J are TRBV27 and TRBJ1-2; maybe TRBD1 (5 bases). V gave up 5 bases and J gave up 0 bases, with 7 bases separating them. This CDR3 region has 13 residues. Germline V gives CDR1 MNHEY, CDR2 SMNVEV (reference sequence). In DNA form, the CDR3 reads TGTGCCAGCAGTCCAGGGCCTAACTATGGCTACACCTTC. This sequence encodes CASSPGPNYGYTF.

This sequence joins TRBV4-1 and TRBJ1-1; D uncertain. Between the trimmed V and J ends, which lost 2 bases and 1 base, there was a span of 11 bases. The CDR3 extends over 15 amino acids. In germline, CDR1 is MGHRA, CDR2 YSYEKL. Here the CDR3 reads CASSQQIWANTEAFF. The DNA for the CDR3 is TGCGCCAGCAGCCAACAGATCTGGGCGAACACTGAAGCTTTCTTT.

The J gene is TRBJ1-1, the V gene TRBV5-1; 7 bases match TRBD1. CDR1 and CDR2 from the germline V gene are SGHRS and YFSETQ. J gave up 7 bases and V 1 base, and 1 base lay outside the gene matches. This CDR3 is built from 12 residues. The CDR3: CASSLQGVEAFF. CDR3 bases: TGCGCCAGCAGCTTGCAGGGGGTTGAAGCTTTCTTT.